This T cell receptor beta chain stems from a study of blood T cell repertoires in COVID-19. Study details: COVID-19 samples collected from the United States, Italy and Spain covered acute and convalescent phases. Nucleic acid was either cDNA or gDNA, and it came from T cells, B-cell-depleted T cells, or PBMCs.

This CDR3 contains 16 residues. Germline V gives CDR1 SEHNR, CDR2 FQNEAQ (reference sequence). V gave up 3 bases and J gave up 1 base; unmatched junction bases: 7. In its sample, this clone was seen a few times. Sequencing was performed with immunoSEQ multiplex PCR; in TCRdb, only in-frame clones are kept and a portion is missing. The table lists 25,000 to 30,000 clones, around 79% of them singletons. The V and J genes are TRBV7-9 and TRBJ2-7; 9 bases are shared with TRBD1. The source of this sequence is a man at least 80 years old with active or convalescent COVID-19. Material for sequencing was peripheral blood. CDR3 DNA: TGTGCCAGCAGCTTGATTTACGGGACAGGGTCCTACGAGCAGTACTTC. Its protein product is CASSLIYGTGSYEQYF.